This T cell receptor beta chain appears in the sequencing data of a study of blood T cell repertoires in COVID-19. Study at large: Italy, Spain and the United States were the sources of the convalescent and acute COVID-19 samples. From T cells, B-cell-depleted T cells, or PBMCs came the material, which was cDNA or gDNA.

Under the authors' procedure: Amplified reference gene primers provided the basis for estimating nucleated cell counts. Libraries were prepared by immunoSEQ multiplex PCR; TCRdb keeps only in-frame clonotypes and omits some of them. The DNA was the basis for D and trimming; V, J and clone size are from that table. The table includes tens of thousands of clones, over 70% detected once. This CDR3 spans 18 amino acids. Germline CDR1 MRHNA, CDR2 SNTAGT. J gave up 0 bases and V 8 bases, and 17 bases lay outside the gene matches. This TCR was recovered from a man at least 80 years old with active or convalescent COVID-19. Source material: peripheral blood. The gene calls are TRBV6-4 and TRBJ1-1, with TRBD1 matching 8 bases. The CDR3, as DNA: TGTGCCAGCCTGGGACAGGCCCCCTCGATGAGGGTGAACACTGAAGCTTTCTTT. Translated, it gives CASLGQAPSMRVNTEAFF.